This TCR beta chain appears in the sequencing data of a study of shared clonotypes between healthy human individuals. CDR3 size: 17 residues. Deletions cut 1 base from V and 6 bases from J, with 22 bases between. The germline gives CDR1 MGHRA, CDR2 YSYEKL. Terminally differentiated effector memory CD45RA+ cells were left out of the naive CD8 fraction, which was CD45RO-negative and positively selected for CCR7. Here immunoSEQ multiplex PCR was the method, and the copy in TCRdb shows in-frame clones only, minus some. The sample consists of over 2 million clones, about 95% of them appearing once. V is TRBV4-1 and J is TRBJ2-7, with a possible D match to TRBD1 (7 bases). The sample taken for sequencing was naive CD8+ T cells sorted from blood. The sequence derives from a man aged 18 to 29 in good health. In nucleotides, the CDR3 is TGCGCCAGCAGCCAAGCTCTAACAGGGGAGGTCTGGGCCGAGCAGTACTTC. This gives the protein CASSQALTGEVWAEQYF.